The T cell receptor beta chain under discussion was sequenced for a study of blood T cell repertoires in COVID-19. This CDR3 is built from 18 residues. The junction had 27 bases not matched to a gene; V was cut back by 11 bases and J by 7 bases. Germline loops: CDR1 LNHDA, CDR2 SQIVND (reference sequence). Researchers sorted participants into cohorts using their self-reported clinical history. Using immunoSEQ multiplex PCR, the repertoire was profiled, and TCRdb retains in-frame clones only, with some absent. Of about 300,000 clones listed, 65% to 90% were seen once; the top ten hold roughly 10%. The rearrangement uses TRBV19 and TRBJ2-7, with 9 bases aligning to TRBD2. Source material: PBMCs or T cells enriched from blood (not recorded which). The sequence was obtained from a young woman who had recovered from COVID-19. CDR3 in amino acids: CAPNTPREGPFLFWEQYF. CDR3 DNA: TGTGCCCCTAACACTCCGCGGGAGGGCCCCTTCCTCTTTTGGGAGCAGTACTTC.